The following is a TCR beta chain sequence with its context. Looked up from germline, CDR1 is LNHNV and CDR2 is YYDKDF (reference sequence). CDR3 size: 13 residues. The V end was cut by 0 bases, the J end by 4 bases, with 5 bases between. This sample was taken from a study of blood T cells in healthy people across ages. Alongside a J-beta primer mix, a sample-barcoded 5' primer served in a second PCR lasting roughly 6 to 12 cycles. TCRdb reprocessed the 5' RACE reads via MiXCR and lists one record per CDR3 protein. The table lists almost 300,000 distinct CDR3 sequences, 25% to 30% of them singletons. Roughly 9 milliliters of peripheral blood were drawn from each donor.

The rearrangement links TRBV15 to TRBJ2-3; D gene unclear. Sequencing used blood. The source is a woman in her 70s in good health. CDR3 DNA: TGTGCCACCAGCAGAGACCCAGCAGATACGCAGTATTTT. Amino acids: CATSRDPADTQYF.